This entry is about one TCR beta chain. This clone's antigen is unknown. The input lacks base qualities; no much larger clone sits a single base away. Miltenyi superparamagnetic beads coated with subset-specific monoclonal antibodies were used to isolate the T cell subsets. All T cell populations were isolated from peripheral blood. Whole blood was subjected to Ficoll separation to obtain mononuclear cells, from which monocytes were subsequently depleted using anti-CD14 microbeads. Isolated cell populations were immediately resuspended in RNAprotect reagent. The pan T sample consisted of CD3+ T cells in general. The CDR3 has 15 amino acids, counting the end cysteine and phenylalanine. Here the CDR3 DNA is all that survives: 45 bases in frame from base 1. The germline V gene provides CDR1 SGHNT and CDR2 YENEEA. The germline V end is reduced by 4 bases and the J end by 10 bases; junction bases left unmatched: 10.

The sample belongs to a study of relationships among human T cell subsets (dated by TCRdb to the early 2010s). Notes on the research overall: Sequencing was performed on eight distinct blood T cell populations: pan T, CD8 cytotoxic, regulatory, Th1, Th2, naive plus transitional, activated and memory cells.

The library was made by multiplex PCR. Sequenced using a 454 GS FLX. Semiquantitative ARM-PCR was used to amplify the TCR alpha and beta CDR3 regions from mRNA. ARM-PCR used tagged nested gene-specific primers, after which communal superprimers carried out exponential amplification. Before the second amplification round was performed on first-round PCR products, the nested primers were removed by exonuclease. The amplicons were sequenced on the 454 platform, a system that can rapidly sequence millions of DNA fragments without cloning bias. A read was counted as effective if the read could be mapped to both V and J germline segments. The original pipeline was this. IRmap was used to assign reads to germline V, D and J segments, and IRmap relies on pyromap, a Smith-Waterman modification adapted to 454 sequencing errors. D-beta assignments were filtered with cutoffs set at the 99th percentile of alignment scores obtained from simulated random sequences. The amino acids between the conserved V-segment Y[YFLI]C motif and the J-segment [FW]GXGT motif were defined as CDR3. Repertoire diversity was estimated with a compound Poisson process model previously applied to large-scale EST data. A procedure for detecting cross-contamination was used to argue that sample contamination was not the source of the shared CDR3s. The public reads were run again by TCRdb, first through fastp at Q25 and then through MiXCR, and only productive beta chains were kept. Rows merge per CDR3 protein into single entries with the most common DNA and genes. These V and J calls originate from TCRdb's pipeline instead of the authors' own analysis. The sample profile shows around 4,700 distinct CDR3 sequences; 78% of them were found once. In total, the top ten clones hold 29% of the sample.

Study-wide conclusions, independent of this receptor: T cell counts went unrecorded for a couple of pan T samples, which were processed alongside pan B cells. The substantial sharing of CDR3s among Th1, Th2 and regulatory T cells was interpreted as suggesting that cell fate choices are stochastic. Over 60% of CD8+ cytotoxic sequences belonged to clones with over 100 reads, whereas regulatory and Th2 subsets showed few such clones. The seven subsets showed no statistically significant differences in V, D and J usage, CDR3 length, or N-nucleotide additions. The bead-based sorting was unable to rule out the presence of a CD4+CD8+ double-positive population.

The sequenced material came from total T cells sorted from blood. The cell subset or site label corresponds to: CD3+ T cells in general. This TCR was sampled from a man aged 40-50 years in good health. The chain joins TRBV11-3 to TRBJ2-1, with 10 bases aligning to TRBD1. The nucleotides read TGTGCCAGCAGCTCGATCGGGACAGGGGATCAAGAGCAGTTCTTC. This sequence encodes CASSSIGTGDQEQFF.